This TCR beta chain was identified in a study of shared clonotypes between healthy human individuals. Overall study results and limits: In the sorted subsets, rarefaction showed sequencing was incomplete despite large depth. An effect of sequencing depth on clonotype sharing among donors was expected. Against clonotypes common to all four donors, non-shared ones had lower generation probabilities.

Replicate PCRs for sorted subsets used approximately 220 ng DNA; this equaled 25,000 to 35,000 T cell genomes. TCRdb's table, derived via immunoSEQ multiplex PCR, lists solely in-frame clones and lacks some. The sample carries about 600,000 clones, roughly 96% recorded once. Naivety among CD8 cells was defined by CD45RO negativity and positive CCR7 selection, thereby excluding terminally differentiated effector memory CD45RA+ cells. Germline CDR1 reads MGHRA; CDR2 reads YSYEKL. The CDR3 is 12 amino acids. A remark on this clone: Its target is unknown.

The chain uses TRBV4-1 and TRBJ2-5; D call uncertain. The tail of the sequence fits TRBJ2-7 better, so the J call may be wrong. The sample comprised naive CD8+ T cells sorted from blood. This TCR derives from a woman younger than 45 in good health. The DNA of the CDR3 is TGCGCCAGCAGCCAACCTCCTTACGAGCAGTACTTC. It is translated as CASSQPPYEQYF.